This T cell receptor beta chain was sequenced for a study of T-cell reconstitution after alpha-beta-depleted transplantation in children. General observations from the study: TCRbeta diversity was high at day 60 in some patients (a result of surviving recipient T cells and thymic progenitors). About two months after transplant, alpha-beta T cells reportedly came from several hundred expanded graft clones. It was newly produced T cells that mostly accounted for T-cell counts and diversity one year after transplant.

This clonotype was recorded many times. Its antigen is unidentified. The ends lost 4 bases at V and 6 bases at J; junction bases unmatched: 12. The germline CDR1 and CDR2 sequences are LGHDT and YNNKEL (reference sequence). The CDR3 sequence is 16 residues long. Library preparation (for TCRbeta) was performed with unique molecular identifiers. TCRdb reanalysed the PCR reads using MiXCR and keeps one entry per CDR3 protein. Of around 300,000 distinct CDR3 sequences listed, less than 9.5% are singletons. This receptor was obtained from a female patient aged 2-10 years who had a stem cell transplant for Fanconi anemia, so the T cells may come from the graft donor. Source: peripheral blood, taken 360 days after TCRalphabeta/CD19-depleted stem cell transplant. The J gene is TRBJ2-7, the V gene TRBV3-1, with 10 bases aligning to TRBD1. In DNA, the CDR3 is TGTGCCAGCAGCCGCCCGAAAGGGACAGGGGCGATCGAGCAGTACTTC. Its protein product is CASSRPKGTGAIEQYF.